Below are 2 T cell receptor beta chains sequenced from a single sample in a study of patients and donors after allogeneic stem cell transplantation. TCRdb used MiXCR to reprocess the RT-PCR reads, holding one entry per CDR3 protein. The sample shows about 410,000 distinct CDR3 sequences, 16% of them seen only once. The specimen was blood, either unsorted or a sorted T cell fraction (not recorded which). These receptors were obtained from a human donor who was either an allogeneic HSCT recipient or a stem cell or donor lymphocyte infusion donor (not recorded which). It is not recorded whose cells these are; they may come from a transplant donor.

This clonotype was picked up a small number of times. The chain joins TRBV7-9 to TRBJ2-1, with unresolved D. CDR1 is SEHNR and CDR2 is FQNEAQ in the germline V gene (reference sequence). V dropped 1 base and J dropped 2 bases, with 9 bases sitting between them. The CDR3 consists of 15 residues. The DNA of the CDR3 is TGTGCCAGCAGCTTAGTGGTCGGCACCTACAATGAGCAGTTCTTC. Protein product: CASSLVVGTYNEQFF.

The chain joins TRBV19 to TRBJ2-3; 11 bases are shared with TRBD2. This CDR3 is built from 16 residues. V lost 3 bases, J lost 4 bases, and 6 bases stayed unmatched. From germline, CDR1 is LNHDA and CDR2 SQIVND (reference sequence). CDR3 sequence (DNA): TGTGCCAGTAGTATCCACACTAGCGGGAGCTCAGATACGCAGTATTTT. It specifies CASSIHTSGSSDTQYF.